This T cell receptor (beta chain) was sequenced in a study of healthy donors' naive CD4 and CD8 T cells. Study-level information: For TCR alpha, new primers spanned all functional IMGT alpha genes.

The CDR3 totals 13 residues. Germline values: CDR1 SQVTM, CDR2 ANQGSEA. The V and J ends lost 1 base and 3 bases respectively, with 7 bases between them. A linear amplification protocol produced the TCR libraries from 450 to 500 ng of total RNA. One entry per CDR3 protein results from TCRdb running MiXCR on the reads. The sample consists of around 200,000 distinct CDR3 sequences, under 85% of them appearing once. Naive CD4+ cells were sorted as CD4+CD8-CD45RO-CD45RA+; naive CD8+ as CD8+CD4-CD45RA+CD27bright. The sample consisted of naive CD4+ and CD8+ T cells sorted from blood, pooled from several donors. This clonotype originated in a pool of human donors in good health; the sample pools cells from several healthy donors. This chain links TRBV29-1 with TRBJ1-5; tentatively, D is TRBD1 (6 bases). This CDR3 reads CSVEGGHNQPQHF. In DNA form, the CDR3 reads TGCAGCGTTGAAGGGGGACACAATCAGCCCCAGCATTTT.